These 11 T cell receptor beta chains share one sample of origin, sequenced in a study of blood T cell repertoires in COVID-19 (dated by TCRdb to 2019 to 2021). Libraries were made using the immunoSEQ multiplex PCR assay. Entries here come from immuneACCESS through TCRdb and include only in-frame sequences with V and J called. Some clones fail to appear in such tables; in the studies checked, an unresolved V gene covers under half of the shortfall, and the cause of the remainder is unknown. In all, the sample holds about 250,000 clones, and around 80% of those were seen once. The leading ten clones occupy 5.7% of the sample. Sequences were obtained from peripheral blood. Receptor source: a man at least 80 years old with acute or convalescent COVID-19.

V usage is TRBV2 and J usage is TRBJ2-7; TRBD1 matches at 9 bases. After removal of 7 bases from V and 3 bases from J, the junction contained 10 bases not matched to a gene. CDR3 size: 15 residues. The germline gives CDR1 SNHLY, CDR2 FYNNEI. The CDR3 sequence: CASMARTGENYEQYF. CDR3 coding DNA: TGTGCCAGCATGGCCCGGACAGGGGAGAACTACGAGCAGTACTTC.

The chain links TRBV3-1 (or the pseudogene TRBV3-2) to TRBJ1-4, with TRBD1 matching over 7 bases. V lost 5 bases, J lost 7 bases, and 7 bases stayed unmatched. The CDR3 totals 14 residues. Germline V gene data show CDR1 as LGHDT and CDR2 as YNNKEL (reference sequence). The CDR3 region has the DNA TGTGCCAGCAGCTGGGACTCAGGGGGTGAAAAACTGTTTTTT. This translates into CASSWDSGGEKLFF.

The J gene is TRBJ2-7, the V gene TRBV24-1; the match to TRBD1 covers 7 bases. The trim removed 2 bases at V and 7 bases at J, leaving 4 bases unmatched. CDR3 length: 13 residues. CDR1 KGHDR and CDR2 SFDVKD come from the germline V gene. CDR3 sequence: CATSDYRGREQYF. In DNA, the CDR3 is TGTGCCACCAGTGATTACAGGGGTCGGGAGCAGTACTTC.

The chain links TRBV5-1 to TRBJ1-1; D is perhaps TRBD1 (6 bases). Trimming left V 5 bases short and J 6 bases short, with 20 bases between. CDR1 is SGHRS, CDR2 YFSETQ, per germline. The CDR3 contains 15 residues. The CDR3 coding sequence is TGCGCCAGCAGTAATACGCTGGGGGCGAGGGCTGAAGCTTTCTTT. Amino acids: CASSNTLGARAEAFF.

This clone has a single count. The chain joins TRBV5-5 to TRBJ2-6; D is uncertain. The CDR3 loop spans 15 amino acids. The ends were cut back, 0 bases at V and 1 base at J, with 5 bases in the middle. Germline CDR1 is SGHKS and CDR2 is YYEKEE (reference sequence). CDR3 amino acids: CASSLDSSGANVLTF. DNA for the CDR3: TGTGCCAGCAGCTTGGATAGTTCTGGGGCCAACGTCCTGACTTTC.

This chain links TRBV3-1 (or the pseudogene TRBV3-2) with TRBJ2-1; a weak D match, TRBD2 (5 bases). Trimming removed 3 bases at V and 6 bases at J, with 6 bases between. Germline V gives CDR1 LGHDT, CDR2 YNNKEL (reference sequence). The CDR3 length is 12 residues. CDR3 residues: CASSHGLNEQFF. CDR3 DNA sequence: TGTGCCAGCAGCCACGGACTCAATGAGCAGTTCTTC.

This chain uses TRBV5-1 with TRBJ2-1; 11 nucleotides match TRBD2. The CDR3 has 15 amino acids. CDR1 and CDR2 from the germline V gene are SGHRS and YFSETQ. The V and J ends lost 4 bases and 8 bases, in that order; junction bases with no gene match: 8. The CDR3 nucleotides read TGCGCCAGCAGCCCAATGACTAGCGGGAATGATGAGCAGTTCTTC. Translated, it gives CASSPMTSGNDEQFF.

The gene calls are TRBV6-5 and TRBJ1-1; no definite D call. Germline V gene data show CDR1 as MNHEY and CDR2 as SVGAGI. The CDR3 has 14 residues. V gave up 2 bases and J gave up 0 bases, with 7 bases separating them. This CDR3 is CASSYSDLNTEAFF. For the CDR3, the DNA is TGTGCCAGCAGTTACAGCGATCTGAACACTGAAGCTTTCTTT.

This clone turned up a few times. The rearrangement joins TRBV29-1 to TRBJ2-6, with D possibly TRBD2 on 5 matching bases. CDR3 length: 15 amino acids. V lost 2 bases, J lost 1 base, and 9 bases lay in between. From germline, CDR1 is SQVTM and CDR2 ANQGSEA. The CDR3: CSVEWWESGANVLTF. Here the CDR3 DNA reads TGCAGCGTTGAATGGTGGGAGTCTGGGGCCAACGTCCTGACTTTC.

This chain connects TRBV5-1 to TRBJ2-5; 10 positions agree with TRBD1. The CDR3 is made up of 14 amino acids. Germline V gene data show CDR1 as SGHRS and CDR2 as YFSETQ. Trimming took 5 bases from V and 5 from J; bases not matched to a gene: 6. Written as DNA, the CDR3 is TGCGCCAGCAGTACCGGGACAGGGGAGGAGACCCAGTACTTC. Translation: CASSTGTGEETQYF.

The sample holds one count of this clone. The chain joins TRBV5-1 to TRBJ1-4; possible D gene TRBD1, 5 bases. The CDR3 runs 15 residues. Trimming removed 0 bases from V and 5 bases from J, with 11 bases in between. In germline, CDR1 is SGHRS, CDR2 YFSETQ. The CDR3 loop reads CASSLGPGLNEKLFF. The CDR3 coding sequence is TGCGCCAGCAGCTTGGGGCCAGGGTTAAATGAAAAACTGTTTTTT.